These 3 T cell receptor beta chains came from one sample sequenced in a study of blood T cell repertoires in COVID-19. Method: immunoSEQ multiplex PCR; TCRdb's copy keeps in-frame clones and lacks some. This table holds a few hundred thousand clones, roughly 80% found once. Material for sequencing was PBMCs or T cells enriched from blood (not recorded which). These receptors were collected from a man aged 45-60 years who had recovered from COVID-19.

This clone was found once. The chain carries TRBV7-9 and TRBJ2-5, with D perhaps TRBD2 (7 bases). This CDR3 spans 15 amino acids. Germline values: CDR1 SEHNR, CDR2 FQNEAQ (reference sequence). Trimming took 0 bases from V and 3 from J, leaving 11 bases between them. CDR3 DNA sequence: TGTGCCAGCAGCTTAGCGGGGGGGCAGGAAGAGACCCAGTACTTC. This sequence encodes CASSLAGGQEETQYF.

The chain is built from TRBV28 and TRBJ2-7, with D maybe TRBD2 (5 bases). The germline gives CDR1 MDHEN, CDR2 SYDVKM. This CDR3 is 12 amino acids long. The germline V and J ends were trimmed by 5 bases and 6 bases, with 11 bases remaining between them. CDR3 in DNA: TGTGCCAGCAGTGAGCTCGAGGGCGAGCAGTACTTC. Translating it yields CASSELEGEQYF.

CDR3 amino acids: CASSDQGRFSEQYF. In nucleotides, the CDR3 is TGTGCCAGCAGCGACCAGGGGCGGTTCTCTGAGCAGTACTTC. The chain uses TRBV7-2 and TRBJ2-7, with a possible D match to TRBD1 (6 bases). Trimming took 5 bases from V and 7 from J, leaving 18 bases between them. Germline values: CDR1 SGHTA, CDR2 FQGNSA. The CDR3 totals 14 residues. The entire variable domain, with the rest obtained from reference TRBV7-2 and TRBJ2-7, is as follows: GAGVSQSPSNKVTEKGKDVELRCDPISGHTALYWYRQSLGQGLEFLIYFQGNSAPDKSGLPSDRFSAERTGGSVSTLTIQRTQQEDSAVYLCASSDQGRFSEQYFGPGTRLTVT.